These 4 T cell receptor beta chains were all obtained from the same sample, sequenced in a study of blood T cells in healthy people across ages. A second about 6 to 12 cycle PCR used barcoded and J-beta primers. Each CDR3 protein is one row after TCRdb ran MiXCR on the 5' RACE reads. This sample has about 590,000 distinct CDR3 sequences, with less than 35% found just once. The sequenced material came from blood. The source of these receptors is a woman aged 80 or older in good health.

Worth noting for this clonotype: A much larger clone differs from this one at a single base, so this may be a read error. The chain employs TRBV4-3 and TRBJ1-1; no clear D. The CDR3 has 13 residues. The germline V gene has CDR1 LGHNA and CDR2 YSLEER. Trimming stripped 6 bases from V and 1 base from J, with 9 bases between. Written as DNA, the CDR3 is TGCGCCAGCAGTTCAACAGAGAACACTGAAGCTTTCTTT. Translating it yields CASSSTENTEAFF.

The sample holds many counts of this clonotype. The chain is built from TRBV24-1 and TRBJ2-5; 9 bases match TRBD1. After removal of 6 bases from V and 5 bases from J, the junction contained 9 bases not matched to a gene. The CDR3 is made up of 15 amino acids. Germline CDR1 and CDR2: KGHDR and SFDVKD. The CDR3, as DNA: TGTGCCACCAGTCGAGCCGGGACAGGGTATGAGACCCAGTACTTC. Encoded protein: CATSRAGTGYETQYF.

This clonotype occurred a few times. The chain recombines TRBV19 with TRBJ2-1, with D unresolved. The CDR3 loop spans 15 amino acids. Germline V gene data show CDR1 as LNHDA and CDR2 as SQIVND (reference sequence). V was clipped by 4 bases and J by 0 bases, with 10 bases between them. The CDR3 sequence is CASSTSRSSYNEQFF. CDR3 sequence (DNA): TGTGCCAGTAGTACCTCGCGGAGCTCCTACAATGAGCAGTTCTTC.

This chain joins TRBV5-5 and TRBJ2-7; D may correspond to TRBD1 or TRBD2 (5 bases each). The V and J ends lost 2 bases and 1 base respectively, with 22 bases between them. This CDR3 is 18 amino acids long. Germline assignment: CDR1 SGHKS and CDR2 YYEKEE (reference sequence). The CDR3 sequence is CASSLPLSGAQNSYEQYV. CDR3 nucleotide sequence: TGTGCCAGCAGCTTACCCCTCTCCGGGGCTCAAAATTCCTACGAGCAGTACGTC.